This T cell receptor (beta chain) comes out of a study of identical twins. This clonotype was recorded only once. One end of the junction fails to match germline, which may point to a read error. TCRdb processed the 5' RACE reads anew with MiXCR; each CDR3 protein has one entry. The sample includes hundreds of thousands of distinct CDR3 sequences, roughly a tenth seen only once; the top ten take about 5.2%. Germline CDR1 is SGHTA and CDR2 is FQGTGA. This CDR3 comprises 16 residues. The receptor was isolated from a woman in her late teens or twenties in good health. The chain employs TRBV7-3 and TRBJ2-1; 8 bases are shared with TRBD2. Sequencing was performed on memory (CD45RO+) T cells sorted from blood. The DNA of the CDR3 is TGTGCCAGCAGCCAGCTCATAGCGGGGAGCTACAATGAGCGGTTCTTC. Translating gives CASSQLIAGSYNERFF.